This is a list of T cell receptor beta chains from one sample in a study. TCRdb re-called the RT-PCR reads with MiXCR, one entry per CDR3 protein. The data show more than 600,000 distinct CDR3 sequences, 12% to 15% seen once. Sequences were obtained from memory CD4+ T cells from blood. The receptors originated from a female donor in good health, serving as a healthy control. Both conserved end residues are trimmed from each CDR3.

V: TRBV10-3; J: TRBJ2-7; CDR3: AISEDSGSITYEQY
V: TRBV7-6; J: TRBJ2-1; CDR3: ASSLVSVWASGSGDNEQF
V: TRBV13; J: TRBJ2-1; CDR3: ASSRKSGYNEQF
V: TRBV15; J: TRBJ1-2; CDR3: ATSRGEGGATSYGYT
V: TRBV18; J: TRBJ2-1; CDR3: ASSALAYSYNEQF
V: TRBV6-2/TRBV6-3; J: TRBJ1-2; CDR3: ASSDTGDDGYT
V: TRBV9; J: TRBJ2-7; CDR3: ASSPVVQGLDEQY
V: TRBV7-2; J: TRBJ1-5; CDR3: ASSPRTGTHNQPQH
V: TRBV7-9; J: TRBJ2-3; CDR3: ASSLGGSFADTQY
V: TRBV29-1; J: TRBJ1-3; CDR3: SGGYSGNTIY
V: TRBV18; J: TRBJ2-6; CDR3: ASSPPGARSGANVLT
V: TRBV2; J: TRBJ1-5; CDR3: ASDRGGNQPQH
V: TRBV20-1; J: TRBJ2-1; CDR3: SAPVTSGPYNEQF
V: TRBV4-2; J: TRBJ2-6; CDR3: ASSSDRGSSGANVLT
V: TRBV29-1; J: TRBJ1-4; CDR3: SVSGQGLNEKLF
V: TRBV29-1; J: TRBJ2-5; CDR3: SVESVGETQY
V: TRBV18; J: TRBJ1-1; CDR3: ASSPGQGGYGEAF
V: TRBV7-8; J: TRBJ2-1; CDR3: ASSPPLAGSGQF
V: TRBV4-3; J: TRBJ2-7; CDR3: ASSQLLAGDEQY
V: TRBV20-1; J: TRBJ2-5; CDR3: SARWGGEGTQY
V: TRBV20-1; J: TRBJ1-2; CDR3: SAPWEQNYGYT
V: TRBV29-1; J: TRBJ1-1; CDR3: SFRRGYAEAF
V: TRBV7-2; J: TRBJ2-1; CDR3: ASSSYRGHEQF
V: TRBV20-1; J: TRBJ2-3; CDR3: SARTELGTDTQY
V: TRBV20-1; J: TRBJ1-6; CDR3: SAGRWGLDSPLH
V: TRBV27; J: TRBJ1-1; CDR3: ASSLSHPVAGLSSKAF
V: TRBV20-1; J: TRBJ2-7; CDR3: SAYTGLAGGGEQY
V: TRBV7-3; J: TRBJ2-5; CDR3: ASSFRGGEETQY
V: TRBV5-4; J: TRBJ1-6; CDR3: ASSLWQGGSPLH
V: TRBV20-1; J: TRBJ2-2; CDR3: SASRFGELF
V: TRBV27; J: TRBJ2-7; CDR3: ASSSLTGTGSYEQY
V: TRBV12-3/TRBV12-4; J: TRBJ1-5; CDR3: ASSGQGSKPQH
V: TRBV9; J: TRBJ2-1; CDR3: ASTIGGTDSYNEQF
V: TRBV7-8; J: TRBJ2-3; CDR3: ASSLATSGNTDTQY
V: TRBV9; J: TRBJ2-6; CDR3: ASSVRSGTGPGANVLT
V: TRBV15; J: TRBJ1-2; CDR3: ATRFIGEYGYT
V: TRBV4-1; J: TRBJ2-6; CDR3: ASSQTEQGSGANVLT
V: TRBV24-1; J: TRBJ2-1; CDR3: ATSDQRGGNEQF
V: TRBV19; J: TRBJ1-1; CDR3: ASSRVGEAF
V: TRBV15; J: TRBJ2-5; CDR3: ATSRETLQETQY
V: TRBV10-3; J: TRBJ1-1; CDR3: AIISSVGNTEAF
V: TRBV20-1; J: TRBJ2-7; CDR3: SIEGGNSYEQY
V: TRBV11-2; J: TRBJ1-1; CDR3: ASSLGQGRNWAF
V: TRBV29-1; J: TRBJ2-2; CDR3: SVESPTGAGGELF
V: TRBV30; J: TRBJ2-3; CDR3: AWSAYPLRSTQY
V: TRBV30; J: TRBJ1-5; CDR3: AWSVSGDQPQH
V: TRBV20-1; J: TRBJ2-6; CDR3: SALGLFGANVLT
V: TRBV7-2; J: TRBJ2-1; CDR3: ASSFGGPDRQF
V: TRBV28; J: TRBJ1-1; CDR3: ASSFTSRGSQAF
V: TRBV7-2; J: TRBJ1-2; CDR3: ASSSGQGLDYT
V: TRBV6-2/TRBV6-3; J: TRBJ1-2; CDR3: ASSKPEGYGYT
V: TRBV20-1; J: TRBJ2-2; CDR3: SATGGGVYTGELF
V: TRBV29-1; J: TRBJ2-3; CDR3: SVLAHQTVTDTQY
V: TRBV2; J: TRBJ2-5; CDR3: ARQREWSETQY
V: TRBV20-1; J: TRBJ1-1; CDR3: SARDQGVGTEAF